Below, 3 T cell receptor beta chains from the same sample are listed, as sequenced in a study of blood T cell repertoires in COVID-19. Method: immunoSEQ multiplex PCR; TCRdb's copy keeps in-frame clones and lacks some. The repertoire includes 350,000 to 400,000 clones, more than 75% of them detected once, and 3% sits in the top ten. The material sequenced was PBMCs or T cells enriched from blood (not recorded which). The receptors were gathered from a woman in her twenties or thirties who had recovered from COVID-19.

This sequence joins TRBV7-3 and TRBJ2-3; the match to TRBD2 covers 11 bases. There are 16 residues in the CDR3. Trimming removed 5 bases from V and 5 bases from J; junction bases left unmatched: 9. Germline V CDR1 and CDR2: SGHTA, FQGTGA. CDR3 DNA: TGTGCCAGCAGCCATAGCGGGGGGGCCGGTGGAGATACGCAGTATTTT. Translating it yields CASSHSGGAGGDTQYF.

This sequence joins TRBV5-4 and TRBJ2-1; 9 bases line up with TRBD1. Germline lookup yields CDR1 SGHNT and CDR2 YYREEE (reference sequence). The CDR3 length is 16 residues. The trim removed 2 bases at V and 2 bases at J, leaving 5 bases unmatched. The CDR3 bases are TGTGCCAGCAGCTTAGGAGACAGGGGGGCCTACAATGAGCAGTTCTTC. Translating it yields CASSLGDRGAYNEQFF.

The genes are TRBV30 and TRBJ2-3, with 8 bases aligning to TRBD2. After removal of 5 bases from V and 1 base from J, the junction contained 14 bases not matched to a gene. Germline values: CDR1 GTSNPN, CDR2 SVGIG (reference sequence). The length of the CDR3 is 17 residues. CDR3 DNA sequence: TGTGCCTGGGACTTCGGGGGGGGCCGATGGGGCACAGATACGCAGTATTTT. This encodes CAWDFGGGRWGTDTQYF.